The source of this T cell receptor beta chain is a study of blood T cell repertoires in COVID-19. Clones were read by immunoSEQ multiplex PCR, and TCRdb kept only the in-frame ones, dropping some. The sample has around 80,000 clones; approximately 81% are singletons. The CDR3 totals 16 residues. With 6 bases clipped from V and 7 bases from J, the junction kept 11 bases outside the gene matches. In germline, CDR1 is MDHEN, CDR2 SYDVKM. The rearrangement joins TRBV28 to TRBJ2-5; 13 bases fit TRBD2. Sample: peripheral blood. This TCR was sampled from a woman of 80 years or more with active or convalescent COVID-19. In DNA, the CDR3 is TGTGCCAGCAGGCTCGGACTAGCGGGGGTCACGGGGACCCAGTACTTC. Its protein product is CASRLGLAGVTGTQYF. The complete variable domain, with remaining parts taken from reference TRBV28 and TRBJ2-5, reads DVKVTQSSRYLVKRTGEKVFLECVQDMDHENMFWYRQDPGLGLRLIYFSYDVKMKEKGDIPEGYSVSREKKERFSLILESASTNQTSMYLCASRLGLAGVTGTQYFGPGTRLLVL.